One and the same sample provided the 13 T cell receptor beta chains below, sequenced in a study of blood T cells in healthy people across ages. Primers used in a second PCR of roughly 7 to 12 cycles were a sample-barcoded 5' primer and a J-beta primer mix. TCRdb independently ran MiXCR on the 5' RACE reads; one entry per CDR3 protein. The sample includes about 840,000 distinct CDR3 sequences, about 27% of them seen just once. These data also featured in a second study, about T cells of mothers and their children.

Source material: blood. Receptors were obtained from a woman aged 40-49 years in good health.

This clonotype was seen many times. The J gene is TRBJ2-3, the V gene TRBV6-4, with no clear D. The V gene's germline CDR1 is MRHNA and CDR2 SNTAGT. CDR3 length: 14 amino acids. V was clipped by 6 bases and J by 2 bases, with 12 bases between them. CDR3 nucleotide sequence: TGTGCCAGCAGCAACGACCCTTCCACAGATACGCAGTATTTT. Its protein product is CASSNDPSTDTQYF.

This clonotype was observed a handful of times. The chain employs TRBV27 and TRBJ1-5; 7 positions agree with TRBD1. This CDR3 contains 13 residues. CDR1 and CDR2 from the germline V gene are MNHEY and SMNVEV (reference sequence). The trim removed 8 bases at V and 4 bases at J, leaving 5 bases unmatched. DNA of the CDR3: TGTGCCAGCGGAGGGACAGCTAATCAGCCCCAGCATTTT. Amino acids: CASGGTANQPQHF.

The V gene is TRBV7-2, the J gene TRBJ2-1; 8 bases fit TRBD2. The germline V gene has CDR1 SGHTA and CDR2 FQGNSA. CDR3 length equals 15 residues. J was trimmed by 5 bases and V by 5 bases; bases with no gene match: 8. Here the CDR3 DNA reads TGTGCCAGCAGCGCAAGCGGGAGTGGGAACAATGAGCAGTTCTTC. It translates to CASSASGSGNNEQFF.

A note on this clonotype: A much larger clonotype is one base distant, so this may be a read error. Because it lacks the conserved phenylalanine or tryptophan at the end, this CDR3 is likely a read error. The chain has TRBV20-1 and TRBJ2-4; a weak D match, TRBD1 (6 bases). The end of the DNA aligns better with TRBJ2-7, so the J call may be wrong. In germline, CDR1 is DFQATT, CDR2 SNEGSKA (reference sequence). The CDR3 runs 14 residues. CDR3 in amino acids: CSARVGGRGYEQYL. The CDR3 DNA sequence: TGCAGTGCTAGAGTAGGCGGCAGGGGCTACGAGCAGTACCTC.

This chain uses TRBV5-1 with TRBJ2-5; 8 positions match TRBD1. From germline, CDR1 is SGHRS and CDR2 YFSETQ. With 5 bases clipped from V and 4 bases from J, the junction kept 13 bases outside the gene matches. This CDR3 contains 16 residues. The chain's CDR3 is CASSRPDGTGGETQYF. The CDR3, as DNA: TGCGCCAGCAGTCGACCCGACGGGACAGGAGGAGAGACCCAGTACTTC.

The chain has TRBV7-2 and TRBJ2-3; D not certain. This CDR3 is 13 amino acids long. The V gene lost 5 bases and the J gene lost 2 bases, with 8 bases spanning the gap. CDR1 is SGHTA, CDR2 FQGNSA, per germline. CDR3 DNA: TGTGCCAGCAGCCCCTCGTTCACAGATACGCAGTATTTT. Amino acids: CASSPSFTDTQYF.

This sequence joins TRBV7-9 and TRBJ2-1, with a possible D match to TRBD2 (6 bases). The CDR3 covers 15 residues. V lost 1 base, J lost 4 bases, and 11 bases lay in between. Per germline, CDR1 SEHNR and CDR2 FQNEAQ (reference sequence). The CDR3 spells CASSLVGGVYNEQFF. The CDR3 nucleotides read TGTGCCAGCAGCTTAGTAGGAGGGGTATACAATGAGCAGTTCTTC.

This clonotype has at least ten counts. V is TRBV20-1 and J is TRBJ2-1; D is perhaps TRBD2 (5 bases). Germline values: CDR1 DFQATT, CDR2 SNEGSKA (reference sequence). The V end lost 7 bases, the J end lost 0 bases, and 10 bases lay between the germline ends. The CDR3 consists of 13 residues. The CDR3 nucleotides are TGCAGTGTGAGGAGGAGCTCCTACAATGAGCAGTTCTTC. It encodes CSVRRSSYNEQFF.

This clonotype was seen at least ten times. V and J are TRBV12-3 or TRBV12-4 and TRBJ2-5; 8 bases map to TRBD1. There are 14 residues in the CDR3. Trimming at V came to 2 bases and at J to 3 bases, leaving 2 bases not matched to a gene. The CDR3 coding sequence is TGTGCCAGCAGTTTAAGGACAGGGAAAGAGACCCAGTACTTC. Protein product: CASSLRTGKETQYF.

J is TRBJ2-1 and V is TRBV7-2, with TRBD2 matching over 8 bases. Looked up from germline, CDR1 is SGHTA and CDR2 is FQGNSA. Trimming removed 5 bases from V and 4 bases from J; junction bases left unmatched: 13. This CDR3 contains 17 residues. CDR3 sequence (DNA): TGTGCCAGCAGCCTGGGGCCGGGGGGGACTAGGTACAATGAGCAGTTCTTC. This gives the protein CASSLGPGGTRYNEQFF.

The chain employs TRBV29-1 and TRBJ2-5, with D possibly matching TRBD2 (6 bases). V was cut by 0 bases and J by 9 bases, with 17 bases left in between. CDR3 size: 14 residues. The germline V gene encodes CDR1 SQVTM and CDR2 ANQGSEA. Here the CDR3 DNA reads TGCAGCGTTGAAGATTGGACCGGAGGGGTCGCCCAGTACTTC. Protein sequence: CSVEDWTGGVAQYF.

The CDR3 here is CASSLKWDYGYTF. The DNA for the CDR3 is TGTGCCAGCAGCTTAAAGTGGGACTATGGCTACACCTTC. The genes are TRBV7-2 and TRBJ1-2; D call uncertain. Between the trimmed V and J ends, which lost 2 bases and 3 bases, there was a span of 7 bases. This CDR3 is built from 13 residues. Germline CDR1 is SGHTA and CDR2 is FQGNSA.

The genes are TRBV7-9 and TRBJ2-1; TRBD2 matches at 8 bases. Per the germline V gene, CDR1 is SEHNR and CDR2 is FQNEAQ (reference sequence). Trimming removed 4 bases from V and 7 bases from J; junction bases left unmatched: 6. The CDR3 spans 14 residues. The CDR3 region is CASSYSGGRNEQFF. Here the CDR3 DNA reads TGTGCCAGCAGCTACAGCGGGGGAAGAAATGAGCAGTTCTTC.